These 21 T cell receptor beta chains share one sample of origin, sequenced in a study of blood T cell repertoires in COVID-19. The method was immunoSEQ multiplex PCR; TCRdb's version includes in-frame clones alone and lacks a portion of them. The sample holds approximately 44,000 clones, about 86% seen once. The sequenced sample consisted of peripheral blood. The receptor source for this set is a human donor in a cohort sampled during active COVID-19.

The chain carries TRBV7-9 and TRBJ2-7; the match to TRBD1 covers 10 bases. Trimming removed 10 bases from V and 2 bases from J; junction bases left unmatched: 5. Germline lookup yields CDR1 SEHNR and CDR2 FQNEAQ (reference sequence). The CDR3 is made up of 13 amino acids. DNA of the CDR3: TGTGCCACCAAAGGACAGGGGGCCTACGAGCAGTACTTC. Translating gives CATKGQGAYEQYF.

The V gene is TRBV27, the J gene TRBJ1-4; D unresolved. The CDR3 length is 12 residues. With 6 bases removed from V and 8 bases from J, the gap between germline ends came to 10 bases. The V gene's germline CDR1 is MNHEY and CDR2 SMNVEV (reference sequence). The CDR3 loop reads CASRGMEEKLFF. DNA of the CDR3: TGTGCCAGCAGGGGTATGGAGGAAAAACTGTTTTTT.

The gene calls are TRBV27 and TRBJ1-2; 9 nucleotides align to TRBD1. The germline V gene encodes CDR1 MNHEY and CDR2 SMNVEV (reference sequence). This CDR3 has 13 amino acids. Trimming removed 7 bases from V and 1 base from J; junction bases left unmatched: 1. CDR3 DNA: TGTGCCAGCAAGGGACAGGGTAACTATGGCTACACCTTC. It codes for CASKGQGNYGYTF.

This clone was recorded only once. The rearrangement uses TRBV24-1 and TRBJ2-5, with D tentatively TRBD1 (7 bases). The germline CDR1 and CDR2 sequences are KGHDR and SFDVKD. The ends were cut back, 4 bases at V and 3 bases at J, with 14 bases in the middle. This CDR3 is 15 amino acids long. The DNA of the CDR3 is TGTGCCACCAGTGAGGGCGGGACAGTAAAAGAGACCCAGTACTTC. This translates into CATSEGGTVKETQYF.

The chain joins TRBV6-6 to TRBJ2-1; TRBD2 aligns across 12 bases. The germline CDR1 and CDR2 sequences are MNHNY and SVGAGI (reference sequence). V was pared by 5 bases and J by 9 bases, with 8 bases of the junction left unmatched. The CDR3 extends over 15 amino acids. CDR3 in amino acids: CASSPASGGAVEQFF. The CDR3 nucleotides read TGTGCCAGCAGTCCTGCTAGCGGGGGGGCGGTTGAGCAGTTCTTC.

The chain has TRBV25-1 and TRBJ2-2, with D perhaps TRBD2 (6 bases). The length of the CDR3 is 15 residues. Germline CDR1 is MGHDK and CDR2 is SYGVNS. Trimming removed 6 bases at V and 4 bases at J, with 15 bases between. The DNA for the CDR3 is TGTGCCAGCAGCCTTTGGGGGGTGGGCACCGGGGAGCTGTTTTTT. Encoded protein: CASSLWGVGTGELFF.

In nucleotides, the CDR3 is TGTGCCTGGAGTTGGTCCAGCTCTGGGGCCAACGTCCTGACTTTC. Protein: CAWSWSSSGANVLTF. The chain has TRBV30 and TRBJ2-6; no clear D gene. V shed 2 bases and J shed 0 bases, with 8 bases lying between them. The CDR3 consists of 15 residues. Germline CDR1 GTSNPN, CDR2 SVGIG (reference sequence).

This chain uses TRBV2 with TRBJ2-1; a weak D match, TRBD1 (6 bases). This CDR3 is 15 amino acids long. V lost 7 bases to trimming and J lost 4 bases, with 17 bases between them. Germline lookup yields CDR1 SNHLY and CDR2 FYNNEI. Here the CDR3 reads CASKKPGQLYNEQFF. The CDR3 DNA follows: TGTGCCAGCAAGAAACCGGGACAACTTTACAATGAGCAGTTCTTC.

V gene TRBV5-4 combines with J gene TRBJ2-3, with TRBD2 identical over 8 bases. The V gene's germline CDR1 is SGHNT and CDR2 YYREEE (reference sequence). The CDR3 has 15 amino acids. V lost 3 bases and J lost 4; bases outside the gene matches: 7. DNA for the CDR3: TGTGCCAGCAGCTGGACCGGGACTAGTCCAGATACGCAGTATTTT. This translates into CASSWTGTSPDTQYF. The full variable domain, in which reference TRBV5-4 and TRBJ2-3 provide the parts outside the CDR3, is ETGVTQSPTHLIKTRGQQVTLRCSSQSGHNTVSWYQQALGQGPQFIFQYYREEENGRGNFPPRFSGLQFPNYSSELNVNALELDDSALYLCASSWTGTSPDTQYFGPGTRLTVL.

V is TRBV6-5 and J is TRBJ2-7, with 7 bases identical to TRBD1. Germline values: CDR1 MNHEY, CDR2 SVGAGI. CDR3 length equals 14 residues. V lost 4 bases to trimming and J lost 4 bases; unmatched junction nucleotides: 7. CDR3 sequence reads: CASSLLDRTYEQYF. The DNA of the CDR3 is TGTGCCAGCAGTTTACTGGACAGGACGTACGAGCAGTACTTC.

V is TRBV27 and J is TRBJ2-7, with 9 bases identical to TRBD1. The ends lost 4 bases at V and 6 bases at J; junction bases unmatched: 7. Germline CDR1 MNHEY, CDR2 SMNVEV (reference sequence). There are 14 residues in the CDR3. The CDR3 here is CASSWGTGLREQYF. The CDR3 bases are TGTGCCAGCAGTTGGGGGACAGGGTTGCGCGAGCAGTACTTC.

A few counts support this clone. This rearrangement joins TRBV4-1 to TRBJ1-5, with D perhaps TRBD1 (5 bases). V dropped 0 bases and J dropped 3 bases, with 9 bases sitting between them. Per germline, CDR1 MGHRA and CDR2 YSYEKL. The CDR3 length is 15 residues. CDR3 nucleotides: TGCGCCAGCAGCCAAGATATGGGGCCCAATCAGCCCCAGCATTTT. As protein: CASSQDMGPNQPQHF.

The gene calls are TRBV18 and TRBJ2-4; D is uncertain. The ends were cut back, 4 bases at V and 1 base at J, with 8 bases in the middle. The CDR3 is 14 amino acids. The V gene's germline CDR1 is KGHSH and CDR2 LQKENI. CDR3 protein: CASSLGPAKNIQYF. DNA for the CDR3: TGTGCCAGCTCACTGGGCCCCGCCAAAAACATTCAGTACTTC.

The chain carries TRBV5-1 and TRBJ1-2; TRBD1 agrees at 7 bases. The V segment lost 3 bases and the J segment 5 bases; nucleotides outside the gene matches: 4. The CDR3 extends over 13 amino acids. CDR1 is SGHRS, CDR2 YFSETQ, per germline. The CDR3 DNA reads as TGCGCCAGCAGCTCAGAGGGACAGTATGGCTACACCTTC. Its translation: CASSSEGQYGYTF.

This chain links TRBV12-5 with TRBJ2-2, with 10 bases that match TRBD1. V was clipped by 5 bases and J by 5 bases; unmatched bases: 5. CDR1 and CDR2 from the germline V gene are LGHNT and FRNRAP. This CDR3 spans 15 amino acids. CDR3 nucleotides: TGTGCTAGTGGTCCCCGGACAGGGGGGACCGGGGAGCTGTTTTTT. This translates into CASGPRTGGTGELFF. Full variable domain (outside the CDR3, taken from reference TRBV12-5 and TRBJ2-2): DARVTQTPRHKVTEMGQEVTMRCQPILGHNTVFWYRQTMMQGLELLAYFRNRAPLDDSGMPKDRFSAEMPDATLATLKIQPSEPRDSAVYFCASGPRTGGTGELFFGEGSRLTVL.

The CDR3: CAWGQAGNTIYF. The CDR3 coding sequence is TGTGCCTGGGGACAGGCTGGAAACACCATATATTTT. The J gene is TRBJ1-3, the V gene TRBV30; 7 bases agree with TRBD1. CDR1 GTSNPN and CDR2 SVGIG come from the germline V gene (reference sequence). This CDR3 comprises 12 residues. The junction had 0 bases not matched to a gene; V was cut back by 5 bases and J by 2 bases.

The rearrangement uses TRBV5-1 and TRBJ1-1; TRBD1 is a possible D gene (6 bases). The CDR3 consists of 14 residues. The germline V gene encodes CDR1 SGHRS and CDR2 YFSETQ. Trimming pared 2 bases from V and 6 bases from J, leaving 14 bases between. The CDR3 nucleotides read TGCGCCAGCAGCTTCTCACAGGGAGTGCCTGAAGCTTTCTTT. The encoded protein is CASSFSQGVPEAFF.

The CDR3 region is CASIGLGQGRTEAFF. CDR3 nucleotide sequence: TGTGCCAGTATAGGATTGGGACAGGGCAGGACTGAAGCTTTCTTT. The chain couples TRBV19 to TRBJ1-1; TRBD1 aligns across 9 bases. This CDR3 region has 15 residues. J gave up 5 bases and V 7 bases, and 11 bases lay outside the gene matches. The germline V gene encodes CDR1 LNHDA and CDR2 SQIVND (reference sequence).

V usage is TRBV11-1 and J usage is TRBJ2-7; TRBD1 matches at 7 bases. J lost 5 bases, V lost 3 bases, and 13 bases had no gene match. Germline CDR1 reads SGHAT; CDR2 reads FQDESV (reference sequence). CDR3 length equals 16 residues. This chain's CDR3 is CASSFGFLTGHDEQYF. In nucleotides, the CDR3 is TGTGCCAGCAGCTTCGGGTTTTTGACAGGGCACGACGAGCAGTACTTC. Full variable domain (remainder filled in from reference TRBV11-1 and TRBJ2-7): EAEVAQSPRYKITEKSQAVAFWCDPISGHATLYWYRQILGQGPELLVQFQDESVVDDSQLPKDRFSAERLKGVDSTLKIQPAELGDSAMYLCASSFGFLTGHDEQYFGPGTRLTVT.

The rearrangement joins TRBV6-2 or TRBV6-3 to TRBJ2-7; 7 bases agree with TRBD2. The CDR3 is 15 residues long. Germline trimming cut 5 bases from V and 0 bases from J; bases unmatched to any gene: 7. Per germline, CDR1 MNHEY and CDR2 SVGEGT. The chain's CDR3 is CASSRSGVNSYEQYF. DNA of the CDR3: TGTGCCAGCAGTCGAAGCGGGGTTAACTCCTACGAGCAGTACTTC.

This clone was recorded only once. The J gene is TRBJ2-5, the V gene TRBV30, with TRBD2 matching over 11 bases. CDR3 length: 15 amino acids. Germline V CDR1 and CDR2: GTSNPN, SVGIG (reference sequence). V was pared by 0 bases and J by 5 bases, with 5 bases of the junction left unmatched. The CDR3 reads CAWSVTSGGRETQYF. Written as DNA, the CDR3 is TGTGCCTGGAGTGTCACTAGCGGGGGCCGGGAGACCCAGTACTTC.